These 18 T cell receptor beta chains were sequenced from one sample in a study of blood T cell repertoires in COVID-19. Only in-frame clones appear in the TCRdb table, and some are missing; sequencing was by immunoSEQ multiplex PCR. The sample lists about 58,000 clones, 75% to 90% occurring once. The sequenced sample was peripheral blood. The receptors here all came from a man in his 60s with COVID-19, enrolled during active disease.

The genes are TRBV4-1 and TRBJ1-4, with D unresolved. CDR3 size: 13 residues. Trimming removed 4 bases from V and 4 bases from J, with 7 bases in between. The germline gives CDR1 MGHRA, CDR2 YSYEKL. The chain's CDR3 is CASSPLINEKLFF. The CDR3 DNA is TGCGCCAGCAGCCCCCTAATTAATGAAAAACTGTTTTTT.

Comments on this clone: This sample also contains other DNA sequences that code for the same CDR3. The V and J genes are TRBV6-1 and TRBJ2-7; D remains ambiguous. Trimming pared 3 bases from V and 0 bases from J, leaving 3 bases between. Germline assignment: CDR1 MNHNS and CDR2 SASEGT. This CDR3 region has 12 residues. The CDR3 spells CASSDSSYEQYF. CDR3 coding DNA: TGTGCCAGCAGTGACAGCTCCTACGAGCAGTACTTC.

This clone appeared a few times. The chain uses TRBV2 and TRBJ1-4; 7 nucleotides align to TRBD1. V dropped 7 bases and J dropped 4; count of bases not matched to a gene: 0. The CDR3 length is 12 residues. Per the germline V gene, CDR1 is SNHLY and CDR2 is FYNNEI. CDR3 sequence: CASNRGNEKLFF. The DNA of the CDR3 is TGTGCCAGCAACAGGGGTAATGAAAAACTGTTTTTT.

This chain joins TRBV5-5 and TRBJ2-1; TRBD2 aligns across 8 bases. The CDR3 spans 14 residues. CDR1 and CDR2 (germline): SGHKS, YYEKEE (reference sequence). The V segment lost 4 bases and the J segment 10 bases; nucleotides outside the gene matches: 10. The CDR3, as DNA: TGTGCCAGCAGCCCTATAGCGGGGCCGGGGGAGCAGTTCTTC. Its translation: CASSPIAGPGEQFF.

CDR3 nucleotide sequence: TGTGCCAGTAGCCGAGGGGGAAGTGGCGAAAAACTGTTTTTT. Its protein product is CASSRGGSGEKLFF. This rearrangement joins TRBV19 to TRBJ1-4; D perhaps matches TRBD1 (6 bases). This CDR3 spans 14 amino acids. Germline assignment: CDR1 LNHDA and CDR2 SQIVND (reference sequence). Trimming took off 6 bases at V and 8 bases at J, with 16 bases between the two ends.

V and J are TRBV5-4 and TRBJ1-1; D call uncertain. Germline CDR1 is SGHNT and CDR2 is YYREEE (reference sequence). The V gene lost 9 bases and the J gene lost 2 bases, with 17 bases spanning the gap. This CDR3 contains 14 residues. The CDR3 DNA follows: TGTGCCACCTCGAATAAAAATACAAACACTGAAGCTTTCTTT. It yields the protein CATSNKNTNTEAFF.

This clone has more than one count but fewer than ten. V gene TRBV3-1 (or the pseudogene TRBV3-2) combines with J gene TRBJ1-1; D remains unclear. CDR1 is LGHDT, CDR2 YNNKEL, per germline (reference sequence). The CDR3 runs to 14 residues. V was pared by 1 base and J by 1 base, with 7 bases between. As DNA, the CDR3 is TGTGCCAGCAGCCAAGTAGGCGGGAACACTGAAGCTTTCTTT. Its translation is CASSQVGGNTEAFF.

V is TRBV7-9 and J is TRBJ1-4, with 7 bases matching TRBD1. Germline V gene lookup returns CDR1 SEHNR and CDR2 FQNEAQ (reference sequence). V lost 5 bases and J lost 0; bases outside the gene matches: 9. This CDR3 is 17 amino acids long. The CDR3 DNA follows: TGTGCCAGCAGCCCCCGACAGGGAATAGCAACTAATGAAAAACTGTTTTTT. It codes for CASSPRQGIATNEKLFF.

The rearrangement uses TRBV10-1 and TRBJ1-1; possibly TRBD1 for D (5 bases). The germline V gene has CDR1 WNHNN and CDR2 SYGVQD (reference sequence). The ends were cut back, 4 bases at V and 3 bases at J, with 12 bases in the middle. CDR3 length equals 14 residues. CDR3 residues: CASSAFGGDTEAFF. CDR3 bases: TGCGCCAGCAGTGCCTTCGGGGGGGACACTGAAGCTTTCTTT.

The J gene is TRBJ2-2, the V gene TRBV6-5; the D is unclear. V was pared by 6 bases and J by 0 bases, with 11 bases between. The germline V gene has CDR1 MNHEY and CDR2 SVGAGI. The CDR3 spans 15 residues. The CDR3 loop reads CASRRSQTNTGELFF. For the CDR3, the DNA is TGTGCCAGCAGGAGGTCGCAGACGAACACCGGGGAGCTGTTTTTT.

V gene TRBV19 combines with J gene TRBJ1-5, with D hard to call. V was trimmed by 6 bases and J by 3 bases, leaving 12 bases between them. Germline CDR1 is LNHDA and CDR2 is SQIVND (reference sequence). The length of the CDR3 is 14 residues. The CDR3 loop reads CASREERDNQPQHF. The CDR3 DNA sequence: TGTGCCAGTAGGGAGGAAAGGGACAATCAGCCCCAGCATTTT.

This clone was counted a few times. The V gene is TRBV6-5, the J gene TRBJ2-2, with 9 bases identical to TRBD1. The CDR3 extends over 14 amino acids. The V and J ends lost 6 bases and 5 bases, in that order; junction bases with no gene match: 4. Germline CDR1 reads MNHEY; CDR2 reads SVGAGI. CDR3 amino acids: CASRSDRGTGELFF. CDR3 nucleotides: TGTGCCAGCAGGTCGGACAGGGGAACCGGGGAGCTGTTTTTT.

The chain has TRBV25-1 and TRBJ2-2, with D possibly matching TRBD2 (6 bases). CDR1 is MGHDK and CDR2 is SYGVNS in the germline V gene. The CDR3 is 18 amino acids. The germline V and J ends were trimmed by 2 bases and 3 bases, with 19 bases remaining between them. CDR3 sequence reads: CASSEGGGRPLYTGELFF. CDR3 bases: TGTGCCAGCAGTGAAGGTGGGGGGAGGCCCCTTTACACCGGGGAGCTGTTTTTT.

The chain couples TRBV6-2 or TRBV6-3 to TRBJ2-7, with D hard to call. Germline V lookup: CDR1 MNHEY, CDR2 SVGEGT. V was clipped by 0 bases and J by 3 bases, with 12 bases between them. This CDR3 spans 15 amino acids. DNA of the CDR3: TGTGCCAGCAGTTACTCTGGGCCTATAGGCTACGAGCAGTACTTC. Protein sequence: CASSYSGPIGYEQYF.

CDR3 protein: CASSRDSVGTGELFF. The CDR3 DNA follows: TGCGCCAGCAGCAGGGACTCAGTGGGCACCGGGGAGCTGTTTTTT. The chain employs TRBV5-1 and TRBJ2-2; D possibly corresponds to TRBD2 (6 bases). The CDR3 is 15 amino acids. V was cut by 4 bases and J by 4 bases, with 14 bases left in between. Per germline, CDR1 SGHRS and CDR2 YFSETQ.

The chain employs TRBV11-2 and TRBJ2-1; D is unclear. The V gene's germline CDR1 is SGHAT and CDR2 FQNNGV. Trimming stripped 5 bases from V and 0 bases from J, with 8 bases between. This CDR3 is 14 amino acids long. The CDR3 nucleotides read TGTGCCAGCAGCCAACCCAGCTCCTACAATGAGCAGTTCTTC. Its protein product is CASSQPSSYNEQFF.

V is TRBV30 and J is TRBJ1-5; 7 bases are shared with TRBD1. Germline V gene lookup returns CDR1 GTSNPN and CDR2 SVGIG (reference sequence). The CDR3 sequence is 17 residues long. Trimming took 0 bases from V and 0 from J; bases not matched to a gene: 8. CDR3 coding DNA: TGTGCCTGGAGTGTGGACAGGACCCCTTATAGCAATCAGCCCCAGCATTTT. Its protein product is CAWSVDRTPYSNQPQHF.

The CDR3 coding sequence is TGTGCCAGCAGTTACTTGGGGACAGGGCGACAAGAGACCCAGTACTTC. This codes for CASSYLGTGRQETQYF. The chain is built from TRBV6-6 and TRBJ2-5, with 9 nucleotides matching TRBD1. Trimming cost V 1 base and J 2 bases; bases outside gene matches: 5. The CDR3 is 16 residues long. Germline V gene sequence: CDR1 MNHNY, CDR2 SVGAGI (reference sequence).